Below, 7 T cell receptor beta chains from the same sample are listed, as sequenced in a study of T cell changes during pregnancy in multiple sclerosis (dated by TCRdb to about 2019). The library was made by the immunoSEQ multiplex PCR assay. In TCRdb, the immuneACCESS table is reduced to in-frame sequences with V and J assigned. These tables do not hold every clone; where another copy was compared, an unresolved V gene accounts for under half, and the others remain unexplained. The table for this sample lists about 75,000 clones; roughly nine tenths of them were counted only once. The ten largest clones represent around 0.96% of the sample. The source material was peripheral blood, sampled in the first trimester of pregnancy. These receptors came from a female donor in good health, enrolled as a control in a pregnancy study.

The chain has TRBV27 and TRBJ2-7; maybe TRBD1 (6 bases). Germline CDR1 reads MNHEY; CDR2 reads SMNVEV (reference sequence). The CDR3 runs 15 residues. Trimming removed 2 bases from V and 5 bases from J, with 16 bases in between. CDR3 DNA: TGTGCCAGCAGTTTAGGGGCAGGGGTGGGCCACGAGCAGTACTTC. Encoded protein: CASSLGAGVGHEQYF.

The chain joins TRBV7-6 to TRBJ2-7; 11 bases are shared with TRBD1. J gave up 0 bases and V 3 bases, and 4 bases lay outside the gene matches. CDR1 is SGHVS, CDR2 FNYEAQ, per germline. This CDR3 region has 16 residues. The CDR3 sequence: CASSLGQGVASYEQYF. CDR3 nucleotides: TGTGCCAGCAGCTTGGGACAGGGGGTAGCCTCCTACGAGCAGTACTTC. The whole variable domain, filled in from reference TRBV7-6 and TRBJ2-7, reads GAGVSQSPRYKVTKRGQDVALRCDPISGHVSLYWYRQALGQGPEFLTYFNYEAQQDKSGLPNDRFSAERPEGSISTLTIQRTEQRDSAMYRCASSLGQGVASYEQYFGPGTRLTVT.

The rearrangement links TRBV5-1 to TRBJ1-1; 8 bases map to TRBD1. The germline V gene has CDR1 SGHRS and CDR2 YFSETQ. Trimming took 4 bases from V and 0 from J; bases not matched to a gene: 14. This CDR3 spans 18 amino acids. The DNA for the CDR3 is TGCGCCAGCAGCCCACTCCAGGGGCAGGGGGCAATGAACACTGAAGCTTTCTTT. This encodes CASSPLQGQGAMNTEAFF. Full variable domain (missing parts from reference TRBV5-1 and TRBJ1-1): KAGVTQTPRYLIKTRGQQVTLSCSPISGHRSVSWYQQTPGQGLQFLFEYFSETQRNKGNFPGRFSGRQFSNSRSEMNVSTLELGDSALYLCASSPLQGQGAMNTEAFFGQGTRLTVV.

The rearrangement joins TRBV14 to TRBJ2-1; TRBD2 agrees at 13 bases. This CDR3 spans 15 amino acids. The germline gives CDR1 SGHDN, CDR2 FVKESK. V shed 4 bases and J 4 bases; nucleotides not matched to a gene: 1. The CDR3 is CASSPTSGGYNEQFF. The CDR3 DNA sequence: TGTGCCAGCAGCCCGACTAGCGGGGGGTACAATGAGCAGTTCTTC.

The chain recombines TRBV13 with TRBJ2-3, with 16 bases matching TRBD2. With 4 bases clipped from V and 6 bases from J, the junction kept 1 base outside the gene matches. The CDR3 spans 15 residues. CDR1 is PRHDT, CDR2 FYEKMQ, per germline (reference sequence). For the CDR3, the DNA is TGTGCCAGCAGCTCGGGACTAGCGGGGGGGGATACGCAGTATTTT. Amino acids: CASSSGLAGGDTQYF.

The CDR3 spells CASSGEDSGANVLTF. The DNA of the CDR3 is TGCGCCAGCAGCGGGGAGGACTCTGGGGCCAACGTCCTGACTTTC. The chain combines TRBV5-1 with TRBJ2-6; maybe TRBD2 (6 bases). V was trimmed by 4 bases and J by 0 bases, leaving 8 bases between them. The CDR3 sequence is 15 residues long. The germline CDR1 and CDR2 sequences are SGHRS and YFSETQ.

The chain is built from TRBV15 and TRBJ1-5; TRBD1 matches 10 bases. This CDR3 is 15 amino acids long. Germline assignment: CDR1 LNHNV and CDR2 YYDKDF (reference sequence). J was trimmed by 5 bases and V by 6 bases; bases with no gene match: 7. CDR3 amino acids: CATRPETGGYQPQHF. CDR3 DNA sequence: TGTGCCACCAGACCAGAGACAGGGGGCTATCAGCCCCAGCATTTT.